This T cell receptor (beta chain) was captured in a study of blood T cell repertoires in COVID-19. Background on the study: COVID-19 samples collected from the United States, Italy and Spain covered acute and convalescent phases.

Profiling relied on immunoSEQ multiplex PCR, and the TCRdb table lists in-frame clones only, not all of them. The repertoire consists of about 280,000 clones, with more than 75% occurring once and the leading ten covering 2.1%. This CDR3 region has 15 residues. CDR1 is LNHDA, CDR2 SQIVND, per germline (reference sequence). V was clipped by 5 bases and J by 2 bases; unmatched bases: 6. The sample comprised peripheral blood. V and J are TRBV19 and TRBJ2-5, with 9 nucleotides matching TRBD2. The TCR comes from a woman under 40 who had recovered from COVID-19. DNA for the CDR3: TGTGCCAGTAGTTGGGGTAGCGGGGGACAAGAGACCCAGTACTTC. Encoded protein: CASSWGSGGQETQYF.